This T cell receptor beta chain was found in a study of CD8 T cells in ankylosing spondylitis. Overall study findings and caveats: A CD8+ phenotype characterized the disease-linked clones, which were relatively rare in peripheral blood. A subset of motif variants has previously been described in the synovial fluid and blood of reactive arthritis. A motif in TCR beta, a set of about 8 highly homologous variants, appeared characteristic of ankylosing spondylitis blood. Reportedly, disease-linked clones are significantly enriched in ankylosing spondylitis patients' matched synovial fluid.

This CDR3 region has 16 residues. The trim removed 6 bases at V and 3 bases at J, leaving 11 bases unmatched. In germline, CDR1 is KGHSH, CDR2 LQKENI. As to this clonotype: No antigen is known for it.

TCRdb redid the calling of the 5' RACE reads with MiXCR, one entry per CDR3 protein. Counted here are 150,000 to 200,000 distinct CDR3 sequences, 10% to 15% occurring once; the ten biggest clones make up approximately 11%. The TCR was taken from a female donor with ankylosing spondylitis or in good health (not recorded which). This rearrangement joins TRBV18 to TRBJ1-5; TRBD1 matches 7 bases. Sequenced material: blood, either unsorted or a sorted T cell fraction (not recorded which). CDR3 DNA: TGTGCCAGCTCCCCAAGCGAGGGGGCCGCCAATCAGCCCCAGCATTTT. It yields the protein CASSPSEGAANQPQHF.